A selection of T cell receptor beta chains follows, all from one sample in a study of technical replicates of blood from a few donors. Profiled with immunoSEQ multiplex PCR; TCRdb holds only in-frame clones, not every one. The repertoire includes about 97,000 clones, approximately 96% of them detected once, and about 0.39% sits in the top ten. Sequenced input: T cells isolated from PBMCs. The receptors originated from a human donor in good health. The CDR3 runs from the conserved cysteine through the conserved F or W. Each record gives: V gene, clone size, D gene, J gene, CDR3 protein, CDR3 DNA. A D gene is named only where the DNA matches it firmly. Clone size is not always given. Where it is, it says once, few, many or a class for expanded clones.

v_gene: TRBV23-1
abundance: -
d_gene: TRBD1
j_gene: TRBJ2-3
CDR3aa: CASSHPRQGTDTQYF
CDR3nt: TGCGCCAGCAGTCACCCTAGACAGGGTACAGATACGCAGTATTTT

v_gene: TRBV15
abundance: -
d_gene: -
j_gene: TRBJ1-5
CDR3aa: CATSRDPGASNQPQHF
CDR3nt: TGTGCCACCAGCAGAGATCCAGGGGCAAGCAATCAGCCCCAGCATTTT

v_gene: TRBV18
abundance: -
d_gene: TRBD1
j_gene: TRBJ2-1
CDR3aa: CASSLGTAGNEQFF
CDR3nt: TGTGCCAGCTCACTTGGGACAGCCGGAAATGAGCAGTTCTTC

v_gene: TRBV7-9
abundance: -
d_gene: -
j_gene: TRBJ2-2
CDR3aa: CASRPTRTNTGELFF
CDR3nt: TGTGCCAGCAGACCGACTAGGACGAACACCGGGGAGCTGTTTTTT

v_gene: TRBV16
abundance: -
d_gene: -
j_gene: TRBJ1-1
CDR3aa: CASSQSPPTAFF
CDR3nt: TGTGCCAGCAGCCAATCCCCCCCTACAGCTTTCTTT

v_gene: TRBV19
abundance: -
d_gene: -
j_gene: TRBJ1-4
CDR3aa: CASSTATNEKLFF
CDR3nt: TGTGCCAGTAGTACAGCAACTAATGAAAAACTGTTTTTT

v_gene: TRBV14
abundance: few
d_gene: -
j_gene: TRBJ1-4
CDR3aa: CASSQPPGRTNEKLFF
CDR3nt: TGTGCCAGCAGCCAGCCCCCAGGGCGAACTAATGAAAAACTGTTTTTT

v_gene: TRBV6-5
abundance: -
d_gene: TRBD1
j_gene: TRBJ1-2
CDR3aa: CASSSYLDRGYGYTF
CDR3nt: TGTGCCAGCAGTTCCTATCTAGACAGGGGCTATGGCTACACCTTC

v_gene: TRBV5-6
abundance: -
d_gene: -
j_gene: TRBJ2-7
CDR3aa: CASSLGQDYYEQYF
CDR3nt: TGTGCCAGCAGCTTGGGGCAGGACTACTACGAGCAGTACTTC

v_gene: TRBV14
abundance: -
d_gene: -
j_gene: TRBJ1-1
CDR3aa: CASSQTEFTEAFF
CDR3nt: TGTGCCAGCAGCCAAACAGAATTCACTGAAGCTTTCTTT

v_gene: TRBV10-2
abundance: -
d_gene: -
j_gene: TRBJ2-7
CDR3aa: CASSEIDRLLTYEQYF
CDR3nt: TGCGCCAGCAGTGAGATCGACAGGCTACTAACCTACGAGCAGTACTTC

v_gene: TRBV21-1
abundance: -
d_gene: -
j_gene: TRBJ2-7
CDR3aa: CASSRKRENEQYF
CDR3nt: TGTGCCAGCAGCAGGAAGCGGGAGAACGAGCAGTACTTC

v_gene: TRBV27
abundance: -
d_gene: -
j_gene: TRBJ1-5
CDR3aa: CASSSDRLWQPQHF
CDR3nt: TGTGCCAGCAGTTCCGACAGATTGTGGCAGCCCCAGCATTTT

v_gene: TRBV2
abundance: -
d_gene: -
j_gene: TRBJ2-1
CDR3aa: CARSSYNEQFF
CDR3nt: TGTGCCAGATCGTCCTACAATGAGCAGTTCTTC

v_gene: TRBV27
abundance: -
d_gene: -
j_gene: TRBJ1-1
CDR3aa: CASSLAGPNTEAFF
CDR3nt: TGTGCCAGCAGTTTAGCAGGGCCGAACACTGAAGCTTTCTTT

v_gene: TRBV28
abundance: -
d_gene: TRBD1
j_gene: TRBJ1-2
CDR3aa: CASSPKDRFLSYGYTF
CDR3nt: TGTGCCAGCAGCCCGAAGGACAGGTTTTTATCTTACGGCTACACCTTC

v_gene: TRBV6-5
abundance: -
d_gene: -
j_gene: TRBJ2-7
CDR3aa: CASRRAGALNEQYF
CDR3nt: TGTGCCAGCCGCAGGGCAGGGGCTCTGAACGAGCAGTACTTC

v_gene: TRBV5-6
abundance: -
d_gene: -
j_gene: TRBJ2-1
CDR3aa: CASSLGYWPDNEQFF
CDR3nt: TGTGCCAGCAGCTTGGGGTATTGGCCTGACAATGAGCAGTTCTTC

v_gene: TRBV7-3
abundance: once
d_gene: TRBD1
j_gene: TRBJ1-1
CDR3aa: CASSLQGASEAFF
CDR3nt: TGTGCCAGCAGCCTTCAGGGGGCCTCTGAAGCTTTCTTT

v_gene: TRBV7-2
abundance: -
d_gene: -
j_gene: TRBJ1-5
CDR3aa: CASSLEWGGLKPQHF
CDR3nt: TGTGCCAGCAGCTTAGAATGGGGGGGGCTTAAGCCCCAGCATTTT

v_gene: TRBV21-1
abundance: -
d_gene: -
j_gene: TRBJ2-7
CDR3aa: CASSKRTSGYEQYF
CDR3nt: TGTGCCAGCAGCAAAAGAACTAGCGGCTACGAGCAGTACTTC

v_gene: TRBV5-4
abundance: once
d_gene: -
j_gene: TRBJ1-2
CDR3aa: CASSFTDRPYTF
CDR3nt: TGTGCCAGCAGCTTTACTGACAGGCCCTACACCTTC

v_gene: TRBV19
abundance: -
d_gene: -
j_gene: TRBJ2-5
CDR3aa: CASSMIARPQETQYF
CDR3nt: TGTGCCAGTAGTATGATTGCGCGGCCCCAAGAGACCCAGTACTTC

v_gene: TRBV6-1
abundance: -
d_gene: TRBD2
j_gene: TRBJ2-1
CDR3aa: CASSEMSGRAGHEQFF
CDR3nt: TGTGCCAGCAGTGAAATGAGTGGGAGGGCCGGCCATGAGCAGTTCTTC